This paragraph covers one T cell receptor beta chain sequence. This clone turned up a few times. Its antigen is still unknown. No base quality information exists; no much larger clone differs at one position. A single peripheral blood draw of around 120 mL on average was collected from each donor into heparinised tubes. Using a panel that included CD45RO, CCR7, CD25, CD127, CD95 and CD27, naive, central memory, regulatory and stem cell-like memory CD4+ T cells were sorted on a BD FACSAria II. A purity above 98% was achieved for all sorted populations. PBMCs were isolated immediately by Lymphoprep density gradient centrifugation and stained directly without culture. To minimize batch effects, samples were stained and sorted in pairs, one healthy donor with one patient per experiment. This sample is drawn from a study of beta chain features in type 1 diabetes (dated by TCRdb to 2016 to 2018). Describing the broader study: Mean age, gender distribution, total cell number and subset yield did not differ between patients and healthy donors. A total of 85 million to 140 million sorted cells were examined across all samples, and the number of cells per subset was strongly correlated with RNA yield. The study compared the TCRB repertoires of sorted circulating CD4+ T cell subsets in recently diagnosed type 1 diabetes patients with those in matched healthy donors. Whereas all 30 or so donors provided naive and central memory subsets, regulatory and stem cell-like memory subsets were isolated from just 8 patients and roughly eight healthy donors.

On the study overall, not on this receptor specifically: A moderate but significant shortening of TCRB CDR3 length was observed in type 1 diabetes patients in all four CD4+ subsets. Fewer insertions and more nucleotide deletions at VDJ recombination sites were observed in patients with type 1 diabetes, implying thymic rearrangement abnormalities. Naive, central memory and regulatory TCRB repertoires appeared to be more alike among patients than among healthy donors. Shorter templates might be favored by PCR, yet because patient and control samples were amplified and corrected together, any such skew would affect both groups equally. HLA sub-analyses involved small numbers of individuals, so any influence of HLA type on TCRB rearrangement remained unresolved. Because cDNA rather than genomic DNA was sequenced, highly expressing activated cells could have been over-represented, although no difference in activation and CD3 levels was found between groups.

The High Capacity cDNA Reverse Transcription Kit was used to reverse transcribe all of the isolated RNA, meaning that expressed TCRB transcripts were what got sequenced. For stem cell-like memory T cell samples, survey-depth immunoSEQ sequencing was used, averaging about 1 million total reads per sample. Sorted cells were lysed in RLT buffer, and RNA was extracted using DNase-treated RNeasy Micro or Mini kits according to cell number. To prevent cross-contamination, every cell subset was processed on its own, while patient and healthy donor samples were processed together. The immunoSEQ multiplex PCR was used to amplify TCRB sequences from cDNA, yielding 87-bp fragments that span the CDR3 region. Sequencing of the amplicons was done on the Illumina HiSeq platform. The source study handled its data this way. PCR bias was corrected computationally using synthetic template baselines, and reads within Hamming distance 2 were collapsed, with unmergeable singletons discarded. Reads were aligned against IMGT to assign V, D and J genes, CDR3 length and insertions or deletions at six rearrangement sites. Within each subset, clonotype counts were normalized to the number of sorted cells before true diversity and Gini coefficients were calculated with the tcR R package. The overlap coefficient, calculated on TCRB nucleotide sequences, was used to quantify repertoire sharing. TCRdb took over this immuneACCESS table, retaining in-frame rearrangements with V and J assigned. Such tables are incomplete; in checked studies, under half of the missing clones stem from an unresolved V gene, and the remainder is unexplained. Clone size and V and J calls were adopted from that table, with D and trimming inferred from the DNA. This sample lists 110,000 or so clones; less than 40% were detected once. 0.06% to 0.075% of the sample goes to the ten largest clones.

CDR1 is given as GTSNPN and CDR2 as SVGIG, both from the germline V gene (reference sequence). From the cysteine up to the phenylalanine, the CDR3 has a length of 15 residues. The read is trimmed to its CDR3 DNA, 45 bases read in frame from base 1. Between the V and J ends, shortened by 1 base and 3 bases respectively, the junction contains 14 bases. Material for sequencing was stem cell memory CD4+ T cells from blood. The meaning of the sample's cell subset or site label: stem cell-like memory CD4+ T cells. The V and J segments used are TRBV30 and TRBJ2-3; perhaps TRBD1 is the D gene, with 5 bases matching. This receptor was obtained from a woman under 30 in good health. The CDR3 has the sequence CAWSEGFGRTDTQYF. Here is the DNA: TGTGCCTGGAGTGAGGGGTTCGGTAGAACAGATACGCAGTATTTT.